What follows are 15 T cell receptor beta chains derived from one specimen sequenced in a study of blood T cell repertoires in COVID-19. Measured with immunoSEQ multiplex PCR; TCRdb has only the in-frame clones, and not every one. This table holds under 300,000 clones, roughly 82% found once. Material for sequencing was peripheral blood. These receptors all come from a woman over 75 with active or convalescent COVID-19.

This clone showed up just a few times. This chain connects TRBV3-1 (or the pseudogene TRBV3-2) to TRBJ2-1; 9 nucleotides align to TRBD2. Per the germline V gene, CDR1 is LGHDT and CDR2 is YNNKEL (reference sequence). V shed 7 bases and J 8 bases; nucleotides not matched to a gene: 12. The CDR3 runs to 15 residues. The CDR3, as DNA: TGTGCCAGCACCCTTAGCGGGAGCTTTGGTTATGAGCAGTTCTTC. Protein product: CASTLSGSFGYEQFF.

Regarding this clone: Other nucleotide sequences from this sample produce the same CDR3. The J gene is TRBJ1-5, the V gene TRBV6-5; 8 bases fit TRBD1. The ends lost 6 bases at V and 6 bases at J; junction bases unmatched: 7. Germline V gene data show CDR1 as MNHEY and CDR2 as SVGAGI. This CDR3 contains 14 residues. CDR3 nucleotides: TGTGCCAGCAGAGGACAGGGTCAAAGTCAGCCCCAGCATTTT. It yields the protein CASRGQGQSQPQHF.

V is TRBV5-1 and J is TRBJ2-7; tentatively, D is TRBD1 (6 bases). Per the germline V gene, CDR1 is SGHRS and CDR2 is YFSETQ. This CDR3 comprises 15 residues. Trimming stripped 0 bases from V and 2 bases from J, with 12 bases between. The CDR3 nucleotides read TGCGCCAGCAGCTTGGACAGGGTAAAAACCTACGAGCAGTACTTC. It specifies CASSLDRVKTYEQYF.

This clone was observed a few times. The J gene is TRBJ1-2, the V gene TRBV12-3 or TRBV12-4; a weak D match, TRBD1 (6 bases). The CDR3 extends over 12 amino acids. V was shortened by 3 bases and J by 8 bases, with 10 bases between the two germline ends. CDR3 bases: TGTGCCAGCAGTTTTGGCGGGGGCGGCTACACCTTC. This translates into CASSFGGGGYTF.

V usage is TRBV19 and J usage is TRBJ1-1; TRBD1 agrees at 7 bases. This CDR3 region has 15 residues. J gave up 7 bases and V 9 bases, and 17 bases lay outside the gene matches. The germline gives CDR1 LNHDA, CDR2 SQIVND (reference sequence). This chain's CDR3 is CASLPSDRAKGEAFF. The CDR3 region has the DNA TGTGCCAGCCTACCTTCCGACAGGGCTAAGGGTGAAGCTTTCTTT.

The rearrangement uses TRBV5-5 and TRBJ2-2; 9 positions agree with TRBD1. The V and J ends lost 3 bases and 5 bases, in that order; junction bases with no gene match: 8. The CDR3 has 16 amino acids. The germline gives CDR1 SGHKS, CDR2 YYEKEE (reference sequence). Written as DNA, the CDR3 is TGTGCCAGCAGCTACCAGACAGGGGGATATACCGGGGAGCTGTTTTTT. Protein: CASSYQTGGYTGELFF.

The J gene is TRBJ1-1, the V gene TRBV3-1 (or the pseudogene TRBV3-2), with 11 bases fitting TRBD1. CDR3 size: 14 residues. Germline-derived CDR1 and CDR2 are LGHDT and YNNKEL (reference sequence). V was pared by 3 bases and J by 4 bases, with 1 base of the junction left unmatched. The CDR3 loop reads CASSHGTGGTEAFF. CDR3 DNA sequence: TGTGCCAGCAGCCACGGGACAGGGGGCACTGAAGCTTTCTTT.

This clone was seen a single time. The same CDR3 can be traced to other DNA sequences in this sample. The J gene is TRBJ2-7, the V gene TRBV5-1, with TRBD2 identical over 12 bases. Trimming took 4 bases from V and 0 from J; bases not matched to a gene: 5. Germline V gene lookup returns CDR1 SGHRS and CDR2 YFSETQ. The CDR3 loop spans 16 amino acids. CDR3 in amino acids: CASSPGLAGSSYEQYF. The CDR3 DNA reads as TGCGCCAGCAGCCCCGGACTAGCGGGAAGCTCCTACGAGCAGTACTTC.

The chain links TRBV6-5 to TRBJ2-6; 7 nucleotides line up with TRBD1. Losses at the gene ends were 11 bases for V and 3 bases for J; bases not matched to a gene: 4. Germline V CDR1 and CDR2: MNHEY, SVGAGI. CDR3 length equals 13 residues. The CDR3 here is CAGTVLGANVLTF. CDR3 DNA: TGTGCCGGGACAGTTCTTGGGGCCAACGTCCTGACTTTC.

The rearrangement uses TRBV10-2 and TRBJ1-6; TRBD1 agrees at 8 bases. J lost 5 bases, V lost 6 bases, and 0 bases had no gene match. The germline V gene has CDR1 WSHSY and CDR2 SAAADI. This CDR3 is 13 amino acids long. This CDR3 is CASRDRDNSPLHF. The CDR3, as DNA: TGCGCCAGCAGGGACAGGGATAATTCACCCCTCCACTTT.

V gene TRBV9 combines with J gene TRBJ2-1; maybe TRBD2 (6 bases). Germline V lookup: CDR1 SGDLS, CDR2 YYNGEE. V lost 10 bases and J lost 0, with 17 bases in between. This CDR3 spans 15 amino acids. CDR3 loop: CASNPSVHSYNEQFF. The CDR3, as DNA: TGTGCCTCGAACCCTAGCGTGCACTCCTACAATGAGCAGTTCTTC.

The chain combines TRBV19 with TRBJ2-7, with TRBD2 as a possible D gene (7 bases). Germline CDR1 LNHDA, CDR2 SQIVND (reference sequence). Trimming shortened V by 6 bases and J by 9 bases, and 18 bases separated the two germline ends. The CDR3 spans 13 residues. CDR3 sequence reads: CASSLRGGDAQYF. As DNA, the CDR3 is TGTGCCAGTAGCCTCAGAGGGGGGGACGCGCAGTACTTC.

The chain joins TRBV12-3 or TRBV12-4 to TRBJ2-1; possible D gene TRBD1, 6 bases. V was cut by 0 bases and J by 9 bases, with 9 bases left in between. The CDR3 consists of 13 residues. CDR3 nucleotide sequence: TGTGCCAGCAGTTTAGCGCAGGGGACTGAGCAGTTCTTC. It codes for CASSLAQGTEQFF.

The genes are TRBV28 and TRBJ2-5, with D perhaps TRBD1 (5 bases). Germline V gene lookup returns CDR1 MDHEN and CDR2 SYDVKM. The CDR3 is 15 residues long. Trimming removed 6 bases at V and 0 bases at J, with 14 bases between. The DNA of the CDR3 is TGTGCCAGCAGCACACTACAGGACAACCAAGAGACCCAGTACTTC. Translated, it gives CASSTLQDNQETQYF.

The chain uses TRBV3-1 (or the pseudogene TRBV3-2) and TRBJ1-6; weak D call: TRBD1 (5 bases). The CDR3 loop spans 16 amino acids. Trimming left V 4 bases short and J 8 bases short, with 18 bases between. Germline V gene sequence: CDR1 LGHDT, CDR2 YNNKEL (reference sequence). The CDR3 coding sequence is TGTGCCAGCAGCCGTTGGCCGGGGGTAGATTATTCACCCCTCCACTTT. It codes for CASSRWPGVDYSPLHF.